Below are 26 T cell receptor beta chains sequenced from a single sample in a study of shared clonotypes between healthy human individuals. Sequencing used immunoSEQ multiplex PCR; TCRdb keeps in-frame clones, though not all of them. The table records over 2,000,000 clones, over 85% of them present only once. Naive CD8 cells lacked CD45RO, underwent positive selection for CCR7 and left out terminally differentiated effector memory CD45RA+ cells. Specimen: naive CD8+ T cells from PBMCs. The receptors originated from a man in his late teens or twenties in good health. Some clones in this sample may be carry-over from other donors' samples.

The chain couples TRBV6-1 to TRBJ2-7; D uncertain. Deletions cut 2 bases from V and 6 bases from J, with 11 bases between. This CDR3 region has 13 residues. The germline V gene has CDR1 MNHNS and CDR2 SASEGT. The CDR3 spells CASSELGSREQYF. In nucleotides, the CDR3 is TGTGCCAGCAGTGAATTGGGGTCCCGCGAGCAGTACTTC.

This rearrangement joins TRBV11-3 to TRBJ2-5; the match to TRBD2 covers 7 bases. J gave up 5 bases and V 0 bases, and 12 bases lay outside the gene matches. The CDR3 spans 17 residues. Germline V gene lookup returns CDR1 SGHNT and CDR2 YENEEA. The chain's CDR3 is CASSLDGYQEGGETQYF. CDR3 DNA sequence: TGTGCCAGCAGCTTAGATGGTTACCAAGAGGGAGGGGAGACCCAGTACTTC.

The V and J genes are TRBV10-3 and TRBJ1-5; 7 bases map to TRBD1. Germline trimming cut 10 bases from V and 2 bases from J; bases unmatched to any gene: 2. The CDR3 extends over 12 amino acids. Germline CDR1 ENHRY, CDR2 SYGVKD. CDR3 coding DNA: TGTGCCACCGGGACAGGCAATCAGCCCCAGCATTTT. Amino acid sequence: CATGTGNQPQHF.

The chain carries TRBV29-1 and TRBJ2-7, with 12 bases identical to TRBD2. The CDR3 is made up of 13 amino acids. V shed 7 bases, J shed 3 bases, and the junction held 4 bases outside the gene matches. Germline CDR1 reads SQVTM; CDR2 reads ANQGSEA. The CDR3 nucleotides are TGCAGCGCAGGACTAGCGGGAATCTACGAGCAGTACTTC. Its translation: CSAGLAGIYEQYF.

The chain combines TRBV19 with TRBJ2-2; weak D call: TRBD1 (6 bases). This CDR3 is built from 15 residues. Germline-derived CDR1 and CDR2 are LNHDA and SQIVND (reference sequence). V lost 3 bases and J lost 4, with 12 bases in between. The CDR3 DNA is TGTGCCAGTAGTATTTTGGGGGCGGGCACCGGGGAGCTGTTTTTT. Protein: CASSILGAGTGELFF.

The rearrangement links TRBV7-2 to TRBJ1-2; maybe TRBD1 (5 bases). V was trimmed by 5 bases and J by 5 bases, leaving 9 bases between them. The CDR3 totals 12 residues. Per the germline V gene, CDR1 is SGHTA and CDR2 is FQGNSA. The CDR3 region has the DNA TGTGCCAGCAGCCCATCAGGGTATGGCTACACCTTC. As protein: CASSPSGYGYTF. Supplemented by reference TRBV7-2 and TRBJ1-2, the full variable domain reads GAGVSQSPSNKVTEKGKDVELRCDPISGHTALYWYRQSLGQGLEFLIYFQGNSAPDKSGLPSDRFSAERTGGSVSTLTIQRTQQEDSAVYLCASSPSGYGYTFGSGTRLTVV.

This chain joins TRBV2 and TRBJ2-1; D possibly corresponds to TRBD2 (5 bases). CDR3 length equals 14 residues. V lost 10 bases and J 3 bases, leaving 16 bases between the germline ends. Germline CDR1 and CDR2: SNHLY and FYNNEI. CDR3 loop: CATPGSRLYNEQFF. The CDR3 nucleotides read TGTGCCACCCCGGGGTCGCGACTCTACAATGAGCAGTTCTTC.

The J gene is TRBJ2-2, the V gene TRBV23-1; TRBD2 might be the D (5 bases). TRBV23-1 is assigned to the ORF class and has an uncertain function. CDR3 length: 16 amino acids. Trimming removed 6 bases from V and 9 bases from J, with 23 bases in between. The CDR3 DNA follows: TGCGCCAGCAGGGCCTTAGGAGCGGATACGTCCAGGGAGCTGTTTTTT. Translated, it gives CASRALGADTSRELFF.

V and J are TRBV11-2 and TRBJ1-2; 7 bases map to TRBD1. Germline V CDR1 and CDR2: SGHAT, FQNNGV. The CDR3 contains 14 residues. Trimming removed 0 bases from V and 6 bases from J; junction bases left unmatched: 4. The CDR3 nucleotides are TGTGCCAGCAGCTTAGATCTCAGGGGGAATGGCTACACCTTC. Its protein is CASSLDLRGNGYTF.

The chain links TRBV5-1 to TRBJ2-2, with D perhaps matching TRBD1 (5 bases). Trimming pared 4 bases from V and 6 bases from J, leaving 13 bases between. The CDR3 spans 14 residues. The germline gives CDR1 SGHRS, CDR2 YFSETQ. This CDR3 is CASSETQGSGELFF. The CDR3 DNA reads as TGCGCCAGCAGCGAAACCCAGGGTTCCGGGGAGCTGTTTTTT.

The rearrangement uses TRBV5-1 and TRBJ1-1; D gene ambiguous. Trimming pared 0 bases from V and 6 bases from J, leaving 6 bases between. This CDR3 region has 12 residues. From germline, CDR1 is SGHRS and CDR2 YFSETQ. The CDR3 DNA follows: TGCGCCAGCAGCTTGGAATCCTCTGAAGCTTTCTTT. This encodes CASSLESSEAFF.

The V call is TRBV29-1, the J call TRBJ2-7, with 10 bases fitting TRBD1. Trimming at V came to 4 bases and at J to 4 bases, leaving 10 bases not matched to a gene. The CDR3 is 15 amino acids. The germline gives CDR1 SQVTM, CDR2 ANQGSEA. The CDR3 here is CSVGGAGTGAYEQYF. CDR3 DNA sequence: TGCAGCGTTGGGGGAGCCGGGACAGGGGCTTACGAGCAGTACTTC.

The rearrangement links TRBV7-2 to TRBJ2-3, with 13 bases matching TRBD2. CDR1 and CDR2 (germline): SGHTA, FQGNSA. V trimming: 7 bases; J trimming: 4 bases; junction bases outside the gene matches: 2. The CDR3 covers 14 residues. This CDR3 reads CASKGLAGADTQYF. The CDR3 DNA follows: TGTGCCAGCAAAGGACTAGCGGGAGCAGATACGCAGTATTTT.

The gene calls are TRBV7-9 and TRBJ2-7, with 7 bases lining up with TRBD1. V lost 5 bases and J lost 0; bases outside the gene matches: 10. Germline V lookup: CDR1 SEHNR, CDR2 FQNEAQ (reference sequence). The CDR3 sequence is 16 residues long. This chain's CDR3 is CASSGWGQLNSYEQYF. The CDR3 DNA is TGTGCCAGCAGCGGGTGGGGACAGCTGAACTCCTACGAGCAGTACTTC. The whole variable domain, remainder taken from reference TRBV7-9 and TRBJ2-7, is DTGVSQNPRHKITKRGQNVTFRCDPISEHNRLYWYRQTLGQGPEFLTYFQNEAQLEKSRLLSDRFSAERPKGSFSTLEIQRTEQGDSAMYLCASSGWGQLNSYEQYFGPGTRLTVT.

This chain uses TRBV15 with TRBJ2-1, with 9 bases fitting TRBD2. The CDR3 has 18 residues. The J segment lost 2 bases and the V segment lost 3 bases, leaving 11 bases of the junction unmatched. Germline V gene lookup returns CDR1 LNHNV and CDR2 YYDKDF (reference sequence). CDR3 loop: CATSSQSRRGRAYNEQFF. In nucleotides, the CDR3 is TGTGCCACCAGCAGTCAGAGCCGGCGCGGGAGGGCCTACAATGAGCAGTTCTTC.

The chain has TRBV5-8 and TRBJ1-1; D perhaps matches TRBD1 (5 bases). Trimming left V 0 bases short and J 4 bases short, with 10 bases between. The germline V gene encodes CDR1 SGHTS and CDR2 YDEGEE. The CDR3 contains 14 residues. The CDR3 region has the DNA TGTGCCAGCAGCTTGGGGGGGTGGGCCACTGAAGCTTTCTTT. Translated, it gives CASSLGGWATEAFF.

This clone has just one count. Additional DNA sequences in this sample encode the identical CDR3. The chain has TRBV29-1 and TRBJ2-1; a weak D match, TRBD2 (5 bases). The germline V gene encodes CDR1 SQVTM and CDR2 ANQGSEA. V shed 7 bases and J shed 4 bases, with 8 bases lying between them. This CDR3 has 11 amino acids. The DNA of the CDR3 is TGCAGCGCGGACTTTTACAATGAGCAGTTCTTC. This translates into CSADFYNEQFF.

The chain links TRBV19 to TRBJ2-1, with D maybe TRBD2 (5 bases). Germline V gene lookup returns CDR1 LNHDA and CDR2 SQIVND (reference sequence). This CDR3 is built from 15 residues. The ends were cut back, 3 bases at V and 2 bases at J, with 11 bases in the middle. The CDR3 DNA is TGTGCCAGTAGTATGAGCGGAGGCACCTACAATGAGCAGTTCTTC. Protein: CASSMSGGTYNEQFF.

CDR3 region: CASSFVPYEQYF. CDR3 coding DNA: TGCGCCAGCAGCTTTGTTCCATACGAGCAGTACTTC. The rearrangement joins TRBV5-1 to TRBJ2-7; D uncertain. Germline CDR1 SGHRS, CDR2 YFSETQ. The CDR3 extends over 12 amino acids. V dropped 2 bases and J dropped 4 bases, with 7 bases sitting between them.

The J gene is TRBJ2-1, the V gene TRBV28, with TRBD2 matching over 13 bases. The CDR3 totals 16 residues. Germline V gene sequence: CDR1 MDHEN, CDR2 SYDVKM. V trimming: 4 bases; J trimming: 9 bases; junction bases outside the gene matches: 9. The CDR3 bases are TGTGCCAGCAGTTATTGGGGGACTAGCGGGATTGCTGAGCAGTTCTTC. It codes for CASSYWGTSGIAEQFF.

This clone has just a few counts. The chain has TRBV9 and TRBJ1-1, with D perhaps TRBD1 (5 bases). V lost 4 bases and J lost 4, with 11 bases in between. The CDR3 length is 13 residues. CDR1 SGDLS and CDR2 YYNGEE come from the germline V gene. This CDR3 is CASSPPGGTEAFF. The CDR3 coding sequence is TGTGCCAGCAGCCCCCCCGGGGGCACTGAAGCTTTCTTT. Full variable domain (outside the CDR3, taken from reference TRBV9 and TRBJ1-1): DSGVTQTPKHLITATGQRVTLRCSPRSGDLSVYWYQQSLDQGLQFLIQYYNGEERAKGNILERFSAQQFPDLHSELNLSSLELGDSALYFCASSPPGGTEAFFGQGTRLTVV.

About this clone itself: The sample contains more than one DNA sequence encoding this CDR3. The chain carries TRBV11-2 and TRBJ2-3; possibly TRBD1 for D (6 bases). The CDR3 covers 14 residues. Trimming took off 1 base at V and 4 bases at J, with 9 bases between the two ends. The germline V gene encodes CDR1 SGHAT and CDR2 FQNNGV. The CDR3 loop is CASSLGRGPDTQYF. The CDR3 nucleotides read TGTGCCAGCAGCTTAGGCAGGGGACCAGATACGCAGTATTTT.

The CDR3 sequence is CASSLGETGLAKNIQYF. The CDR3 nucleotides read TGTGCCAGCAGCTTAGGGGAGACAGGGCTTGCCAAAAACATTCAGTACTTC. The rearrangement links TRBV7-6 to TRBJ2-4; 7 bases are a match to TRBD1. With V trimmed by 1 base and J by 1 base, 7 bases remained unmatched. The CDR3 spans 17 residues. Germline CDR1 SGHVS, CDR2 FNYEAQ.

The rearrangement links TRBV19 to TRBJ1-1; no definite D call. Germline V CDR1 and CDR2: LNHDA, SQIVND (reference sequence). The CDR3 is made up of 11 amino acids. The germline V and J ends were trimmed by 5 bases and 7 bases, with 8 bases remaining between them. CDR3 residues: CASSQGVEAFF. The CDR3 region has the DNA TGTGCCAGTAGTCAAGGCGTTGAAGCTTTCTTT. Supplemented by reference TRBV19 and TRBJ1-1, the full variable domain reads DGGITQSPKYLFRKEGQNVTLSCEQNLNHDAMYWYRQDPGQGLRLIYYSQIVNDFQKGDIAEGYSVSREKKESFPLTVTSAQKNPTAFYLCASSQGVEAFFGQGTRLTVV.

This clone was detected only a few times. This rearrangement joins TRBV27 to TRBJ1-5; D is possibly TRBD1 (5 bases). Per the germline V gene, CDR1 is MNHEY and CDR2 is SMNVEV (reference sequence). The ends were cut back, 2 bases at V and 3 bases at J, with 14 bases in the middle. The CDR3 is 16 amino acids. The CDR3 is CASSLGSGLSNQPQHF. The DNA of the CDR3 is TGTGCCAGCAGTTTAGGCTCGGGGCTTTCCAATCAGCCCCAGCATTTT.

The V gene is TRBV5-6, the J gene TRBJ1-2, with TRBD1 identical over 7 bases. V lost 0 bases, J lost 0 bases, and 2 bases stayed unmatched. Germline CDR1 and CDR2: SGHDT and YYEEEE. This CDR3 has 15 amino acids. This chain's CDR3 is CASSLGDSANYGYTF. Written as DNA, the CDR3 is TGTGCCAGCAGCTTGGGGGACAGTGCTAACTATGGCTACACCTTC.